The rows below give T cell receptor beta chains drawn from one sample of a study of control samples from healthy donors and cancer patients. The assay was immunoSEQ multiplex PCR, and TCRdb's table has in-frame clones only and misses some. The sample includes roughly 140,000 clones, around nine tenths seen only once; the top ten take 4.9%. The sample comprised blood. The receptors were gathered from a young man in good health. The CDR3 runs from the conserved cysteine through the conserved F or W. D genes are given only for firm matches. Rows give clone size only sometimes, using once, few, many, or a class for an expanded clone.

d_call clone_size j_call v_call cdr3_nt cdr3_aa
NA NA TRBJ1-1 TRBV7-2 TGTGCCAGCAGCGACCGAGGAGCGGGGACTAACACTGAAGCTTTCTTT CASSDRGAGTNTEAFF
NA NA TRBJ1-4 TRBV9 TGTGCCAGCAGCCTAGGTCGCGGGGGGCTAGGGGAAAAACTGTTTTTT CASSLGRGGLGEKLFF
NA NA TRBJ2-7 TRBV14 TGTGCCAGCAGCTTAGGGACTCCCTACGAGCAGTACTTC CASSLGTPYEQYF
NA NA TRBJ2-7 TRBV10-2 TGCGCCAGCACCCCTGGAGACCAAGACTACGAGCAGTACTTC CASTPGDQDYEQYF
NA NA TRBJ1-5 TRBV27 TGTGCCAGCAGTTTGGCCCCCCTACCGCAGTGGCCCCAGCATTTT CASSLAPLPQWPQHF
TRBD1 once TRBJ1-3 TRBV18 TGTGCCAGCTCACCAGGACAGGCCGGAAACACCATATATTTT CASSPGQAGNTIYF
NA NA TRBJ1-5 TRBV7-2 TGTGCCAGCAGCTTAATGAGTGATAGCAATCAGCCCCAGCATTTT CASSLMSDSNQPQHF
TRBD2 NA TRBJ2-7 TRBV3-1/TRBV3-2 TGTGCCAGCAGCCAAGTAGCGGGGTACGAGCAGTACTTC CASSQVAGYEQYF
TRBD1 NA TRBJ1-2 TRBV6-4 TGTGCCAGCAGTATCGCCGGGACAGGGGACTATGGCTACACCTTC CASSIAGTGDYGYTF
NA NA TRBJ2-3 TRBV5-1 TGCGCCAGCTCCTGGGCGAATGTAGTCTCAGATACGCAGTATTTT CASSWANVVSDTQYF
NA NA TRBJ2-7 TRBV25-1 TGTGCCAGCAGTGAACTTAACGAGCAGTACTTC CASSELNEQYF
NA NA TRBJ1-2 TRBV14 TGTGCCAGCAGCCAAGAACGGCTCAACTATGGCTACACCTTC CASSQERLNYGYTF
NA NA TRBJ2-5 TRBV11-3 TGTGCCAGCAGCGCGAGGGCAGGGGCCGAGACCCAGTACTTC CASSARAGAETQYF
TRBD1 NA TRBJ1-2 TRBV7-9 TGTGCCAGCAGCTTAGGACAGGGAAACTATGGCTACACCTTC CASSLGQGNYGYTF
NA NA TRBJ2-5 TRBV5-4 TGTGCCAGCAGCGAACCAATGGAGACCCAGTACTTC CASSEPMETQYF
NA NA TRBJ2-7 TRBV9 TGTGCCAGCAGCGGAGGAACGGGAGCCCGGGACGAGCAGTACTTC CASSGGTGARDEQYF
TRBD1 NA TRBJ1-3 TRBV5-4 TGTGCCAGCAGCTTCGGACAGGGGAGAGGAAACACCATATATTTT CASSFGQGRGNTIYF
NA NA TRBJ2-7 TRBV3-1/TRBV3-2 TGTGCCATGCCTAGCGTCTCCTACGAGCAGTACTTC CAMPSVSYEQYF
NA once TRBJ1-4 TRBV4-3 TGCGCCAGCAGCCGGAGTTCGGGACACGGGGAAAAACTGTTTTTT CASSRSSGHGEKLFF
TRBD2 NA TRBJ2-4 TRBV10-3 TGTGCCATCAGCGATAGCGGGGGCCTAGCCAAAAACATTCAGTACTTC CAISDSGGLAKNIQYF
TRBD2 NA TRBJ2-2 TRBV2 TGTGCCAGCAGTGAACCGTGGACTAGCGGGTTCACCGGGGAGCTGTTTTTT CASSEPWTSGFTGELFF
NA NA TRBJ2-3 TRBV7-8 TGTGCCAGCAGCTTAGCAGTAGTGACAGGAGACACAGATACGCAGTATTTT CASSLAVVTGDTDTQYF
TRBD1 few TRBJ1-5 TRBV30 TGTGCCTGGGACAGGGGGATGGGTCAGCCCCAGCATTTT CAWDRGMGQPQHF
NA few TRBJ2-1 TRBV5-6 TGTGCCAGCAGCCCGCGCCGGAACTACAATGAGCAGTTCTTC CASSPRRNYNEQFF
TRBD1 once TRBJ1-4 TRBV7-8 TGTGCCAGCAGCCCCAGGACAGGGGCAGGGGAAAAACTGTTTTTT CASSPRTGAGEKLFF
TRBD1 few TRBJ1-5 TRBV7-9 TGTGCCAGCAGCTTAGGGACAGGGGCCACTAATCAGCCCCAGCATTTT CASSLGTGATNQPQHF
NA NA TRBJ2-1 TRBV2 TGTGCCAGCCTACCGACTACGCTGAGCTCCTACAATGAGCAGTTCTTC CASLPTTLSSYNEQFF
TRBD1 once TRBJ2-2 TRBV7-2 TGTGCCAGCAGACGACCGGGACAGCAACACACCGGGGAGCTGTTTTTT CASRRPGQQHTGELFF
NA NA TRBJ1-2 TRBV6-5 TGTGCCAGCAGCGGTGGCGTGAAGGGCTACACCTTC CASSGGVKGYTF
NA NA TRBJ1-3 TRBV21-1 TGTGCCAGCAGGCTTAGGACTGAGTTTGGGGGAAACACCATATATTTT CASRLRTEFGGNTIYF
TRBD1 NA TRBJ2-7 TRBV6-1 TGTGCCAGCAGTGAGTGGGACAGGGGCTACGAGCAGTACTTC CASSEWDRGYEQYF
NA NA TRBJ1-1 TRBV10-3 TGTGCCATCCGGGGGGGCACTAAGGACACTGAAGCTTTCTTT CAIRGGTKDTEAFF
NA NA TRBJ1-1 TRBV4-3 TGCGCCAGCAGCCAAGATTCTGGGAAGAACACTGAAGCTTTCTTT CASSQDSGKNTEAFF
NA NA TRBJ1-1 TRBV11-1 TGTGCCAGCAGCTTAGGGGTCGGTCGGGGCCCCACTGAAGCTTTCTTT CASSLGVGRGPTEAFF
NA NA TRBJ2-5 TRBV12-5 TGTGCTAGTGGTTCAGGGGCGCGGGAGACCCAGTACTTC CASGSGARETQYF
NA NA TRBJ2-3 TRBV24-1 TGTGCCACCAGTTCGACAGATACGCAGTATTTT CATSSTDTQYF
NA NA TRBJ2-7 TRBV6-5 TGTGCCAGCAGTCCAGCAGGGGAGCCATCCTACGAGCAGTACTTC CASSPAGEPSYEQYF
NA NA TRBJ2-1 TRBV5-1 TGCGCCAGCAGTGAGGGGCTCCCCTACAATGAGCAGTTCTTC CASSEGLPYNEQFF
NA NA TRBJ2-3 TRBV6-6 TGTGCCAGCACCCCGGACCCGGTGAGGGATACGCAGTATTTT CASTPDPVRDTQYF
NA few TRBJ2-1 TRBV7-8 TGTGCCAGCAGCTTAGCGTTTAGAGGGTACCCGTTCTTC CASSLAFRGYPFF
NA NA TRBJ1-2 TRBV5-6 TGTGCCAGCAGCCCGCGGGACACCGGGTATGGCTACACCTTC CASSPRDTGYGYTF